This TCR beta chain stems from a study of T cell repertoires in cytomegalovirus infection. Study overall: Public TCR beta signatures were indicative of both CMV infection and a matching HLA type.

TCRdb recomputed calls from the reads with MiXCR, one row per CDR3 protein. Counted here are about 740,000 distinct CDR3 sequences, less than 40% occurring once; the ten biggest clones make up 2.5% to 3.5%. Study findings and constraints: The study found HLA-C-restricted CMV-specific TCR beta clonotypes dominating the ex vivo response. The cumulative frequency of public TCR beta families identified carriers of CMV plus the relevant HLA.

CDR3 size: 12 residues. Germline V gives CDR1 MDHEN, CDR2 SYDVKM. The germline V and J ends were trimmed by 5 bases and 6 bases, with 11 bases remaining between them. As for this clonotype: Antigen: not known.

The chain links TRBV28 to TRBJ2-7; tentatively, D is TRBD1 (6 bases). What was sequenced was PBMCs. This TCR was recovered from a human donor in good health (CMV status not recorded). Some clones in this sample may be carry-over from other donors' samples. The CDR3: CASSSWGPEQYF. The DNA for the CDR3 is TGTGCCAGCAGTAGCTGGGGGCCCGAGCAGTACTTC.